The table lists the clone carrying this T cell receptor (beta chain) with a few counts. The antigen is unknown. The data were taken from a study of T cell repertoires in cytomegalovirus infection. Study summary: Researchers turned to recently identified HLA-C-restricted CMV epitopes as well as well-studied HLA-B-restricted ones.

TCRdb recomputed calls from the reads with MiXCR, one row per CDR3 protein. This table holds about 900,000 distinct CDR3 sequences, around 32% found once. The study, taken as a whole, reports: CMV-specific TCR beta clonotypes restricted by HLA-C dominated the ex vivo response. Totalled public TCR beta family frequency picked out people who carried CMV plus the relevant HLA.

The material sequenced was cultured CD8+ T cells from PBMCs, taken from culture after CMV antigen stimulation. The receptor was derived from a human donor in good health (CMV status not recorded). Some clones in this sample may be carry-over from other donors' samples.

The CDR3 DNA reads TGTGCCAGCAGCCCCGGGACAACCGGGAAGACCCAGTACTTC. This translates into CASSPGTTGKTQYF. The J gene is TRBJ2-5, the V gene TRBV27; possibly TRBD1 for D (6 bases). CDR1 is MNHEY, CDR2 SMNVEV, per germline (reference sequence). The CDR3 is 14 residues long. V shed 6 bases and J shed 6 bases, with 17 bases lying between them.